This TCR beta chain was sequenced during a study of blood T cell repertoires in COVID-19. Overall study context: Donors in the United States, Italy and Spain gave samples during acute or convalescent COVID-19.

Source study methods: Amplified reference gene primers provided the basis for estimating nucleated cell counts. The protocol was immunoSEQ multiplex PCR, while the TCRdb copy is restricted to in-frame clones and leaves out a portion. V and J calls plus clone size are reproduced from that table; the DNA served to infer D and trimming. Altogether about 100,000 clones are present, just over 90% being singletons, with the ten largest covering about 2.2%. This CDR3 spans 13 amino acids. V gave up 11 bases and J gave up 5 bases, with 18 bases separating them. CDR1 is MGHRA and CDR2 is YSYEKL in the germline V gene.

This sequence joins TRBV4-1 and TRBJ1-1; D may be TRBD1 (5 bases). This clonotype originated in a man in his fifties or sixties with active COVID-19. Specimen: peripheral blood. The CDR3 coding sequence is TGCGCCCATTCAGCGGGGCCCGAAACTGAAGCTTTCTTT. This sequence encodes CAHSAGPETEAFF.